This TCR beta chain is from a study of blood T cell repertoires in COVID-19. The repertoire was sequenced with immunoSEQ multiplex PCR; TCRdb's copy has only in-frame clones and lacks some. The sample records around 250,000 clones, almost 85% being singletons. Trimming shortened V by 5 bases and J by 0 bases, and 11 bases separated the two germline ends. Germline CDR1 SGHAT, CDR2 FQNNGV. The CDR3 is 15 amino acids. The sample holds a few counts of this clone. This sequence was found in a man between 50 and 59 years old with active or convalescent COVID-19. The gene calls are TRBV11-2 and TRBJ2-4, with TRBD2 as a possible D gene (5 bases). Sequenced sample: peripheral blood. The CDR3 loop is CASSRQAGAKNIQYF. The DNA for the CDR3 is TGTGCCAGCAGCCGGCAGGCGGGAGCCAAAAACATTCAGTACTTC.